In its sample, the clone carrying this T cell receptor (beta chain) was seen a few times. This sample is part of a study of identical twins. TCRdb processed the 5' RACE reads anew with MiXCR; each CDR3 protein has one entry. The data contain about 470,000 distinct CDR3 sequences, less than 25% of them seen just once; the ten biggest clones take up about 2.7%. V dropped 0 bases and J dropped 4; count of bases not matched to a gene: 8. CDR1 and CDR2 (germline): SQVTM, ANQGSEA. The length of the CDR3 is 17 residues. These data were also filed under a second study, of T cells expressing NK-cell markers.

Sequencing used CD4+ T cells sorted from blood. The chain couples TRBV29-1 to TRBJ2-1; 11 bases agree with TRBD2. The receptor's source is a woman aged 18-35 years in good health. The CDR3 coding sequence is TGCAGCGTTGAAGATAGCGTGACTAGCGGGGCTTACAATGAGCAGTTCTTC. As protein: CSVEDSVTSGAYNEQFF.